The sequence of this TCR beta chain was determined in a study of T-cell memory formation after mild COVID-19. The wider study: Among the donors, TCR clusters were largely specific to each donor. Findings and caveats of the study: Memory from before infection featured some responding clones, which suggests cross-reactive memory joined.

This CDR3 is 13 amino acids long. The germline V and J ends were trimmed by 0 bases and 8 bases, with 8 bases remaining between them. Per germline, CDR1 LGHNA and CDR2 YNFKEQ. This clonotype was observed at least ten times. As yet, its antigen is unknown. MiXCR, applied by TCRdb to the 5' RACE reads, yields one record per CDR3 protein. The sample has about 350,000 distinct CDR3 sequences, roughly an eighth seen once. The source of this sequence is a man between 18 and 29 years old who had mild COVID-19 (a few samples of this study predate the infection). Cell type and time point are not known. This chain links TRBV4-2 with TRBJ2-1; D is undetermined. The sequencing sample was made of PBMCs or a T cell subset sorted from them (not recorded which). The CDR3 sequence: CASSQEVWDEQFF. In DNA, the CDR3 is TGTGCCAGCAGCCAAGAGGTCTGGGATGAGCAGTTCTTC.